This T cell receptor (beta chain) was recovered during a study of blood T cell repertoires in COVID-19. For the study at large: COVID-19 samples from acute and convalescent phases originated in the United States, Italy and Spain. Sources were T cells, B-cell-depleted T cells, or PBMCs; the material itself was cDNA or gDNA.

In the original processing: From reference gene primer amplification, estimates of nucleated cell counts were derived. The method was immunoSEQ multiplex PCR; TCRdb's version includes in-frame clones alone and lacks a portion of them. V and J calls plus clone size are reproduced from that table; the DNA served to infer D and trimming. Among hundreds of thousands of clones, around 84% were seen once, and the ten largest hold under 14%. Germline CDR1 reads ENHRY; CDR2 reads SYGVKD. Trimming removed 2 bases from V and 3 bases from J; junction bases left unmatched: 7. The CDR3 has 17 residues. Patients at the Seattle site were enrolled during active infection and followed longitudinally.

The chain is built from TRBV10-3 and TRBJ2-2; the match to TRBD2 covers 9 bases. The TCR comes from a man aged 50-60 years with COVID-19, enrolled during active disease. The specimen was peripheral blood. The DNA for the CDR3 is TGTGCCATCAGTGAGGGTGGACTAGCGCGCCACACCGGGGAGCTGTTTTTT. Its translation: CAISEGGLARHTGELFF.